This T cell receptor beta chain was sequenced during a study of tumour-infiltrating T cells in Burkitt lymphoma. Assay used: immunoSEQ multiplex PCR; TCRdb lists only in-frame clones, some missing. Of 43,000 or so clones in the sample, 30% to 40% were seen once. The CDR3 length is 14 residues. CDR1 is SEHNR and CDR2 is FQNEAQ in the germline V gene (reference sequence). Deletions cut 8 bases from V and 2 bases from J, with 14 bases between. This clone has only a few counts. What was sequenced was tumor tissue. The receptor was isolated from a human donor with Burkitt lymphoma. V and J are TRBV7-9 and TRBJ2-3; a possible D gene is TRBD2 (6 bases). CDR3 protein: CASRPWGDTDTQYF. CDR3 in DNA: TGTGCCAGCCGCCCATGGGGGGACACAGATACGCAGTATTTT.